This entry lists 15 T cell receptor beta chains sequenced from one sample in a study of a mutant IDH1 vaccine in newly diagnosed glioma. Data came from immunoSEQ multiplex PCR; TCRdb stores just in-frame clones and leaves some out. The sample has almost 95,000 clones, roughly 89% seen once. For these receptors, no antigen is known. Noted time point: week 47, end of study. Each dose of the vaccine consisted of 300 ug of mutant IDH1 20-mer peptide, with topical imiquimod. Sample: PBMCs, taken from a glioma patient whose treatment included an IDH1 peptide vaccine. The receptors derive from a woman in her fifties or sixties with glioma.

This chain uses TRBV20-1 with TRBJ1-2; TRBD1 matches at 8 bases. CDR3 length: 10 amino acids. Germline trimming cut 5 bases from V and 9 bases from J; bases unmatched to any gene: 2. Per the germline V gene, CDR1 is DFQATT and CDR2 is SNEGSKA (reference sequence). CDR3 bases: TGCAGTGCTTGGGACAGGAGCTACACCTTC. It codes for CSAWDRSYTF.

The CDR3 is CASSLTGSYEQYF. The DNA of the CDR3 is TGTGCCAGCTCACTCACGGGTTCCTACGAGCAGTACTTC. The rearrangement uses TRBV18 and TRBJ2-7; unclear D gene. V was cut by 4 bases and J by 1 base, with 8 bases left in between. Germline V gives CDR1 KGHSH, CDR2 LQKENI. This CDR3 is 13 amino acids long.

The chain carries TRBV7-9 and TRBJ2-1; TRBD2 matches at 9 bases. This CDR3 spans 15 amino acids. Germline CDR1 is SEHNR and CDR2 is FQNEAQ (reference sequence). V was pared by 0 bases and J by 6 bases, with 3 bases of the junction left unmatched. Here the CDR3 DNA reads TGTGCCAGCAGCTTAGCGCGGGAGGGTCCCAATGAGCAGTTCTTC. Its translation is CASSLAREGPNEQFF.

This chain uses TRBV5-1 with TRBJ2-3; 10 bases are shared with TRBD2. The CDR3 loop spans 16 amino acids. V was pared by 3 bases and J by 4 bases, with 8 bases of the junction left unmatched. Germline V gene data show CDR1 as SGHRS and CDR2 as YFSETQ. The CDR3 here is CASSSLAGAKADTQYF. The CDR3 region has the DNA TGCGCCAGCAGCTCCCTAGCGGGAGCTAAGGCAGATACGCAGTATTTT.

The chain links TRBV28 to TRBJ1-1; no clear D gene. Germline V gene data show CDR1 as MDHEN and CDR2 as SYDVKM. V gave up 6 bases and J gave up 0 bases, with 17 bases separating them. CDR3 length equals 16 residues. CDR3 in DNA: TGTGCCAGCAGGAAGTTGATGGAAATCATGAACACTGAAGCTTTCTTT. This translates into CASRKLMEIMNTEAFF.

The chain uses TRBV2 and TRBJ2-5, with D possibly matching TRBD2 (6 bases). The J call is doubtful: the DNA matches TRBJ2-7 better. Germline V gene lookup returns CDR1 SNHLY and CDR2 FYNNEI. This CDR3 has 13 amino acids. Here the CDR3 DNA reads TGTGCCCGAGGGACTCGACATTCCGGCGAGCAGTACTTC. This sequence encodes CARGTRHSGEQYF.

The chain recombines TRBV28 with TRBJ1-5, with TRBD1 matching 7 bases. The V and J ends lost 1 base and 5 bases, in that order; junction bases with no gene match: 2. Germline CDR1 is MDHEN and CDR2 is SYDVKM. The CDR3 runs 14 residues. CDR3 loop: CASSLYRGHQPQHF. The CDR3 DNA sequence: TGTGCCAGCAGTTTATACAGGGGACATCAGCCCCAGCATTTT.

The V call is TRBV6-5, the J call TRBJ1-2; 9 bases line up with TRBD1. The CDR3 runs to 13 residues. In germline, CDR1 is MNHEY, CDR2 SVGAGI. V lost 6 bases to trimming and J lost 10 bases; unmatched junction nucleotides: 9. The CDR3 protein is CASRTGTGSNYTF. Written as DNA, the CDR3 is TGTGCCAGCAGAACCGGGACAGGGAGTAACTACACCTTC.

The CDR3 loop reads CASSFGQTNYGYTF. The CDR3 DNA sequence: TGTGCCAGCAGCTTCGGACAGACTAACTATGGCTACACCTTC. The rearrangement links TRBV7-2 to TRBJ1-2; D perhaps matches TRBD1 (6 bases). The germline V gene has CDR1 SGHTA and CDR2 FQGNSA. The CDR3 is 14 amino acids. V dropped 3 bases and J dropped 0 bases, with 8 bases sitting between them. Variable domain in full (rest from reference TRBV7-2 and TRBJ1-2): GAGVSQSPSNKVTEKGKDVELRCDPISGHTALYWYRQSLGQGLEFLIYFQGNSAPDKSGLPSDRFSAERTGGSVSTLTIQRTQQEDSAVYLCASSFGQTNYGYTFGSGTRLTVV.

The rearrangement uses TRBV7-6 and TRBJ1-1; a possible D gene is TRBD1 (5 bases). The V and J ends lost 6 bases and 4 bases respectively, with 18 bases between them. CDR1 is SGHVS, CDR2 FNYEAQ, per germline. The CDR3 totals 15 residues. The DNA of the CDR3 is TGTGCCAGCAGACCCTCTAACCAGGGATCCACTGAAGCTTTCTTT. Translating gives CASRPSNQGSTEAFF.

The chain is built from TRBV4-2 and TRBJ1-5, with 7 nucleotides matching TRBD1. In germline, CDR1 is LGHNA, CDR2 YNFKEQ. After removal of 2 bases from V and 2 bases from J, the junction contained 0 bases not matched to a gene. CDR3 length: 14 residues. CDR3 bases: TGTGCCAGCAGCCAAACAGGGGGCAATCAGCCCCAGCATTTT. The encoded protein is CASSQTGGNQPQHF.

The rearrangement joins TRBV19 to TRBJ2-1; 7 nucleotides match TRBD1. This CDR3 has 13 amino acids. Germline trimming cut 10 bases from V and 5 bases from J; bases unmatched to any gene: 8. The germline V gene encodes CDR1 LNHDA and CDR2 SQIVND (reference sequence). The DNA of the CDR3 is TGTGCCACTCTGAGGGACAGCCACAATGAGCAGTTCTTC. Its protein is CATLRDSHNEQFF.

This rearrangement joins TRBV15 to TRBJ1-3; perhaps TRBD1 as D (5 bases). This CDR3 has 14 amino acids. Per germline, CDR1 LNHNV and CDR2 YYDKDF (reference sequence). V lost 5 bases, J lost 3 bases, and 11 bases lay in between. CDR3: CATSDRRSGNTIYF. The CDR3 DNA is TGTGCCACCAGCGACAGAAGGAGTGGAAACACCATATATTTT.

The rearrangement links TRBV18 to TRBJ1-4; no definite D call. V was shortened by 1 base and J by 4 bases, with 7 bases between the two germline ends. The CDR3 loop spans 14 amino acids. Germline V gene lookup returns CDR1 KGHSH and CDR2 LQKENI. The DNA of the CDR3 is TGTGCCAGCTCACCACTGGGTGTTAATGAAAAACTGTTTTTT. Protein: CASSPLGVNEKLFF.

CDR3 DNA: TGTGCCAGCAGCTTAAGGCTAGCGGGAGGCGATGAGCAGTTCTTC. This codes for CASSLRLAGGDEQFF. The chain carries TRBV5-4 and TRBJ2-1; TRBD2 aligns across 11 bases. V gave up 2 bases and J gave up 8 bases; unmatched junction bases: 6. The CDR3 spans 15 residues. Germline CDR1 is SGHNT and CDR2 is YYREEE (reference sequence).